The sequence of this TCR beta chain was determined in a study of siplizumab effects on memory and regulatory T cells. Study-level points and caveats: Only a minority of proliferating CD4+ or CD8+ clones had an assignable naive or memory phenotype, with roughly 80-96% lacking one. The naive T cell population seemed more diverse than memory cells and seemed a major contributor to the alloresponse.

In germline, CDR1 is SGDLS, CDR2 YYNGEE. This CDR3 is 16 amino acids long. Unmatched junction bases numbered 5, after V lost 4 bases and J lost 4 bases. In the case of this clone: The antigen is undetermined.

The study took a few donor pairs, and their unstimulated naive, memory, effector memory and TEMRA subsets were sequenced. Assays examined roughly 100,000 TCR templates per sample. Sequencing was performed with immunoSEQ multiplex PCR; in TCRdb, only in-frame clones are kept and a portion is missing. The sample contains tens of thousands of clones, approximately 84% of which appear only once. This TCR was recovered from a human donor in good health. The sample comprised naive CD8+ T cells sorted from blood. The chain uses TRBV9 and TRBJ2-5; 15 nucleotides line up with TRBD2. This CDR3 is CASSSGLAGGGETQYF. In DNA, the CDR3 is TGTGCCAGCAGCTCGGGACTAGCGGGAGGAGGAGAGACCCAGTACTTC.